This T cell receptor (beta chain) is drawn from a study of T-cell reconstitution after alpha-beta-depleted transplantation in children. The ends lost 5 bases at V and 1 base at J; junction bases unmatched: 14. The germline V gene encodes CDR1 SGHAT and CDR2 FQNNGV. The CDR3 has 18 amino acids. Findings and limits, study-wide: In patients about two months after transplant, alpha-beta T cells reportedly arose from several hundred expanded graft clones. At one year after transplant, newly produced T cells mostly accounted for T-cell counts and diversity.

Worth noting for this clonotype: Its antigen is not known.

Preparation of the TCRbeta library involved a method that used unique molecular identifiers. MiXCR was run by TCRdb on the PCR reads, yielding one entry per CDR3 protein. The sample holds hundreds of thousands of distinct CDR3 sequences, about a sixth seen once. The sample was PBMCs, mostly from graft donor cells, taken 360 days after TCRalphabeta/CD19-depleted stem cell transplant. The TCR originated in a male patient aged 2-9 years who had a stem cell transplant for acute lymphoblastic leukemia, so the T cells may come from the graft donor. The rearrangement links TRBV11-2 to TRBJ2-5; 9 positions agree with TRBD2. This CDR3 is CASSPPHRLAETQETQYF. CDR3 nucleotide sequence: TGTGCCAGCAGCCCGCCCCACCGACTAGCGGAGACCCAAGAGACCCAGTACTTC.